This T cell receptor beta chain was documented in a study of tumor-infiltrating lymphocytes in primary liver carcinoma. The overall study: Patients, male and female, were 30 to 69 years old.

Note on this clonotype: The antigen remains unidentified. Given the absence of the conserved phenylalanine or tryptophan at the CDR3 end, a read error is likely.

Study findings and constraints: Just about 7-24% of leading clones were found in every one of five regions. Lesser overlap characterized tumor-adjacent and tumor-blood pairs relative to tumor region pairs.

The V gene's germline CDR1 is SGHAT and CDR2 FQDESV (reference sequence). This CDR3 has 13 amino acids. The tissue used was unsorted bulk material of about 19-33 mg. RNA and DNA were co-extracted from it with the AllPrep DNA/RNA mini kit. There were only treatment-naive patients, all with chronic HBV infection. With a constant-region primer, TCR beta cDNA was made from 500 ng of total RNA. Investigators got TCR beta libraries out of three nested multiplex PCR rounds, done with slightly modified ARM-PCR. The study ran its first two PCR rounds for around 10 cycles each, using TRBV1-TRBV30 forward primers and a C-beta reverse primer. TCRdb ran MiXCR on the multiplex PCR reads and lists one entry per CDR3 protein. The sample comprises roughly 120,000 distinct CDR3 sequences, 64% of which are singletons, and 8.4% rests with the top ten.

The specimen was liver tumor tissue from sampling region 3. Stated subset: tumor region T3, left-lateral pole. The receptor was derived from an older woman with primary liver carcinoma and hepatitis B virus infection. The V gene is TRBV11-1, the J gene TRBJ2-1; D not certain. The CDR3 region is CASSFGTDSEQFS. CDR3 coding DNA: TGTGCCAGTAGCTTCGGCACGGATAGTGAGCAGTTCTCC.